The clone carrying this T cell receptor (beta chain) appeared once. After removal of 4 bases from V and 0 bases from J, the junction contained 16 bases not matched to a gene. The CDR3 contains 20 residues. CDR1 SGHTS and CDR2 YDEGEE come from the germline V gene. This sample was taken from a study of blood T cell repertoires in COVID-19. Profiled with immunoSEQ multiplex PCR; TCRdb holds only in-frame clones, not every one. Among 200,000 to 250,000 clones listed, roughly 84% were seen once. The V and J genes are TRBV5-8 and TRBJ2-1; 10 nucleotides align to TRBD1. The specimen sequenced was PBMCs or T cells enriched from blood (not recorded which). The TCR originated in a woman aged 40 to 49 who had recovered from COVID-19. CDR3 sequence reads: CASSNERDRGWRDSYNEQFF. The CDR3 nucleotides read TGTGCCAGCAGCAACGAGAGGGACAGGGGATGGCGGGACTCCTACAATGAGCAGTTCTTC. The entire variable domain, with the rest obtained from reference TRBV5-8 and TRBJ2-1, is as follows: EAGVTQSPTHLIKTRGQQATLRCSPISGHTSVYWYQQALGLGLQFLLWYDEGEERNRGNFPPRFSGRQFPNYSSELNVNALELEDSALYLCASSNERDRGWRDSYNEQFFGPGTRLTVL.